This T cell receptor beta chain appears in the sequencing data of a study of T-cell memory formation after mild COVID-19. Employing constant-segment primers, 5'RACE generated TCR alpha and TCR beta cDNA libraries bearing sample barcodes and UMIs. TCRdb analysed the 5' RACE reads with MiXCR anew, one entry per CDR3 protein. The sample has 100,000 to 150,000 distinct CDR3 sequences; over 15% are singletons. Study results and limitations: That cross-reactive memory joined was suggested by some responding clones appearing in pre-infection memory.

Trimming at V came to 4 bases and at J to 5 bases, leaving 6 bases not matched to a gene. CDR1 is SGHRS and CDR2 is YFSETQ in the germline V gene. This CDR3 spans 14 amino acids. This clonotype occurred a few times. The antigen is unknown. The origin of this receptor is a man in his late teens or twenties who had mild COVID-19 (a few samples of this study predate the infection). Cell type and time point are not known. The specimen sequenced was PBMCs or a T cell subset sorted from them (not recorded which). The chain couples TRBV5-1 to TRBJ2-1, with TRBD1 matching over 7 bases. In nucleotides, the CDR3 is TGCGCCAGCAGCCCAGGGGACAGCCACAATGAGCAGTTCTTC. This encodes CASSPGDSHNEQFF. Looking up the rest from reference TRBV5-1 and TRBJ2-1 gives the full variable domain: KAGVTQTPRYLIKTRGQQVTLSCSPISGHRSVSWYQQTPGQGLQFLFEYFSETQRNKGNFPGRFSGRQFSNSRSEMNVSTLELGDSALYLCASSPGDSHNEQFFGPGTRLTVL.